What follows are 9 T cell receptor beta chains derived from one specimen sequenced in a study of beta chain features in type 1 diabetes. What was sequenced were expressed TCRB transcripts, since all of the isolated RNA had been reverse transcribed. TCRdb's copy holds only in-frame clones and misses some; the assay was immunoSEQ multiplex PCR. The sample includes around 240,000 clones, around 15% of them seen just once. Antigen specificity for these receptors is unknown. Whole-study findings and limits: All four CD4+ subsets of Type 1 diabetes patients contained TCRB CDR3s that were moderately but significantly shorter.

The sample comprised naive CD4+ T cells from blood. All receptors come from a man aged 25-45 years with type 1 diabetes.

This clone was observed a few times. The V and J genes are TRBV4-3 and TRBJ2-7, with D hard to call. The CDR3 is 14 amino acids. The germline CDR1 and CDR2 sequences are LGHNA and YSLEER. V gave up 4 bases and J gave up 0 bases, with 10 bases separating them. In DNA form, the CDR3 reads TGCGCCAGCAGCCCGAGTACGGGCTCCTACGAGCAGTACTTC. Amino acids: CASSPSTGSYEQYF.

This chain joins TRBV7-2 and TRBJ2-2, with TRBD1 matching over 9 bases. Trimming cost V 5 bases and J 6 bases; bases outside gene matches: 13. Looked up from germline, CDR1 is SGHTA and CDR2 is FQGNSA. The CDR3 is 17 amino acids. The DNA of the CDR3 is TGTGCCAGCAGCCCCCAGAGGGACAGGGTTTTTGCCGGGGAGCTGTTTTTT. It translates to CASSPQRDRVFAGELFF.

This clone was counted between two and nine times. The rearrangement joins TRBV29-1 to TRBJ1-1; perhaps TRBD1 as D (5 bases). Per the germline V gene, CDR1 is SQVTM and CDR2 is ANQGSEA. V lost 2 bases to trimming and J lost 0 bases, with 10 bases between them. This CDR3 contains 14 residues. This chain's CDR3 is CSVERQLMNTEAFF. The CDR3 nucleotides read TGCAGCGTTGAAAGACAGCTCATGAACACTGAAGCTTTCTTT. The variable domain in full, with the rest retrieved from reference TRBV29-1 and TRBJ1-1, is SAVISQKPSRDICQRGTSLTIQCQVDSQVTMMFWYRQQPGQSLTLIATANQGSEATYESGFVIDKFPISRPNLTFSTLTVSNMSPEDSSIYLCSVERQLMNTEAFFGQGTRLTVV.

This chain uses TRBV5-1 with TRBJ2-1; TRBD2 matches at 7 bases. The germline V gene has CDR1 SGHRS and CDR2 YFSETQ. V was clipped by 0 bases and J by 6 bases; unmatched bases: 12. The CDR3 covers 17 residues. The CDR3 DNA reads TGCGCCAGCAGCTTGGCTCTAGCGGCCCTCGTTTTCAATGAGCAGTTCTTC. As protein: CASSLALAALVFNEQFF.

V and J are TRBV29-1 and TRBJ1-2; TRBD1 aligns across 7 bases. The CDR3 contains 12 residues. Germline V gene sequence: CDR1 SQVTM, CDR2 ANQGSEA. V lost 6 bases to trimming and J lost 6 bases; unmatched junction nucleotides: 7. The CDR3 DNA is TGCAGCGTGGGGACAGAACTTAATGGCTACACCTTC. Its translation: CSVGTELNGYTF.

This clone was seen only a few times. The V call is TRBV27, the J call TRBJ2-7; no reliable D call. The germline V and J ends were trimmed by 6 bases and 2 bases, with 17 bases remaining between them. Germline V CDR1 and CDR2: MNHEY, SMNVEV (reference sequence). The CDR3 extends over 15 amino acids. CDR3 protein: CASRLGRVPTYEQYF. CDR3 in DNA: TGTGCCAGCAGGTTAGGAAGGGTTCCTACCTACGAGCAGTACTTC.

This sequence joins TRBV7-2 and TRBJ2-3, with 7 bases matching TRBD1. Trimming took 6 bases from V and 4 from J; bases not matched to a gene: 10. There are 15 residues in the CDR3. Germline-derived CDR1 and CDR2 are SGHTA and FQGNSA. CDR3 sequence reads: CASSFIWTGSDTQYF. DNA of the CDR3: TGTGCCAGCAGTTTTATCTGGACAGGCTCAGATACGCAGTATTTT.

V and J are TRBV7-2 and TRBJ2-5; no definite D call. This CDR3 has 14 residues. CDR1 is SGHTA, CDR2 FQGNSA, per germline. Deletions cut 1 base from V and 2 bases from J, with 8 bases between. The CDR3 DNA sequence: TGTGCCAGCAGCTTAGTATCTGGTCAAGAGACCCAGTACTTC. Translated, it gives CASSLVSGQETQYF. The whole variable domain, remainder taken from reference TRBV7-2 and TRBJ2-5, is GAGVSQSPSNKVTEKGKDVELRCDPISGHTALYWYRQSLGQGLEFLIYFQGNSAPDKSGLPSDRFSAERTGGSVSTLTIQRTQQEDSAVYLCASSLVSGQETQYFGPGTRLLVL.

This clone was found a few times. V gene TRBV9 combines with J gene TRBJ1-2; tentatively, D is TRBD1 (5 bases). The CDR3 has 14 amino acids. V dropped 2 bases and J dropped 4 bases, with 12 bases sitting between them. Germline CDR1 reads SGDLS; CDR2 reads YYNGEE. The CDR3 nucleotides read TGTGCCAGCAGCGTCGACAGAGGTAGCTATGGCTACACCTTC. Its protein is CASSVDRGSYGYTF.